Below are 27 T cell receptor beta chains sequenced from a single sample in a study of radiation and T cells in renal cell carcinoma. Time point indicated: blood 4 weeks post-SBRT, at nephrectomy. Treatment in this sample: 15 Gy SBRT to primary tumor, nephrectomy 4 weeks later. The protocol was immunoSEQ multiplex PCR, while the TCRdb copy is restricted to in-frame clones and leaves out a portion. This table holds some 64,000 clones, roughly 80% found once. This specimen consisted of blood, obtained from a patient whose treatment included radiotherapy and nephrectomy. The receptors were gathered from a man in his 60s with renal cell carcinoma.

The rearrangement uses TRBV7-9 and TRBJ2-1, with no clear D. This CDR3 has 11 residues. CDR1 and CDR2 (germline): SEHNR, FQNEAQ (reference sequence). Trimming stripped 3 bases from V and 6 bases from J, with 3 bases between. CDR3 region: CASSFLNEQFF. CDR3 sequence (DNA): TGTGCCAGCAGCTTTCTCAATGAGCAGTTCTTC. The variable domain in full, completed from reference TRBV7-9 and TRBJ2-1, reads DTGVSQNPRHKITKRGQNVTFRCDPISEHNRLYWYRQTLGQGPEFLTYFQNEAQLEKSRLLSDRFSAERPKGSFSTLEIQRTEQGDSAMYLCASSFLNEQFFGPGTRLTVL.

The rearrangement links TRBV6-6 to TRBJ2-2, with 10 bases identical to TRBD1. Germline trimming cut 6 bases from V and 4 bases from J; bases unmatched to any gene: 5. The germline V gene encodes CDR1 MNHNY and CDR2 SVGAGI (reference sequence). This CDR3 is built from 15 residues. CDR3 loop: CASRDRGRGTGELFF. In DNA, the CDR3 is TGTGCCAGCAGAGACAGGGGGCGAGGCACCGGGGAGCTGTTTTTT.

V gene TRBV29-1 combines with J gene TRBJ1-1; 7 nucleotides align to TRBD1. The germline V gene encodes CDR1 SQVTM and CDR2 ANQGSEA. The CDR3 loop spans 13 amino acids. Trimming at V came to 6 bases and at J to 4 bases, leaving 8 bases not matched to a gene. The CDR3 DNA sequence: TGCAGCGTGAGTACACAGGGGAGCACTGAAGCTTTCTTT. Translating gives CSVSTQGSTEAFF.

This clone was found a few times. The chain carries TRBV5-1 and TRBJ2-3, with D perhaps matching TRBD2 (6 bases). With 4 bases removed from V and 5 bases from J, the gap between germline ends came to 20 bases. The length of the CDR3 is 16 residues. Germline V CDR1 and CDR2: SGHRS, YFSETQ. The CDR3 sequence is CASSPGVAGGVDTQYF. The CDR3 nucleotides are TGCGCCAGCAGCCCCGGGGTAGCCGGAGGGGTAGATACGCAGTATTTT.

This clone was detected only a few times. The chain employs TRBV4-3 and TRBJ2-3, with TRBD2 as a possible D gene (7 bases). This CDR3 comprises 17 residues. The V end was cut by 2 bases, the J end by 7 bases, with 22 bases between. Germline V gene sequence: CDR1 LGHNA, CDR2 YSLEER. This CDR3 reads CASSQSSKPGGGNTQYF. CDR3 nucleotide sequence: TGCGCCAGCAGCCAATCGAGTAAGCCGGGGGGCGGAAATACGCAGTATTTT.

The rearrangement links TRBV5-1 to TRBJ2-5; the D call may be TRBD1 or TRBD2 (5 bases each). The CDR3 totals 14 residues. With 4 bases removed from V and 2 bases from J, the gap between germline ends came to 12 bases. CDR1 is SGHRS and CDR2 is YFSETQ in the germline V gene. The CDR3, as DNA: TGCGCCAGCAGCCACCGGGACGGACAAGAGACCCAGTACTTC. It specifies CASSHRDGQETQYF. Full variable domain (remainder filled in from reference TRBV5-1 and TRBJ2-5): KAGVTQTPRYLIKTRGQQVTLSCSPISGHRSVSWYQQTPGQGLQFLFEYFSETQRNKGNFPGRFSGRQFSNSRSEMNVSTLELGDSALYLCASSHRDGQETQYFGPGTRLLVL.

The genes are TRBV27 and TRBJ2-4; the match to TRBD1 covers 9 bases. Losses at the gene ends were 5 bases for V and 7 bases for J; bases not matched to a gene: 6. Germline assignment: CDR1 MNHEY and CDR2 SMNVEV (reference sequence). The CDR3 has 14 amino acids. The CDR3, as DNA: TGTGCCAGCAGTGGGACAGGGATTACGAACATTCAGTACTTC. This gives the protein CASSGTGITNIQYF.

This clone has a handful of counts. The same CDR3 arises from other DNA sequences in this sample as well. The chain recombines TRBV27 with TRBJ2-1; TRBD1 aligns across 8 bases. Germline CDR1 is MNHEY and CDR2 is SMNVEV (reference sequence). The CDR3 runs 14 residues. J was trimmed by 4 bases and V by 5 bases; bases with no gene match: 4. As DNA, the CDR3 is TGTGCCAGCAGTCTCGACAGGGGATACAATGAGCAGTTCTTC. It yields the protein CASSLDRGYNEQFF.

This clone was counted only a few times. The genes are TRBV7-9 and TRBJ2-5; 11 bases agree with TRBD2. The CDR3 consists of 15 residues. Germline V lookup: CDR1 SEHNR, CDR2 FQNEAQ (reference sequence). Unmatched junction bases numbered 1, after V lost 0 bases and J lost 4 bases. CDR3: CASSLAGTSGETQYF. The CDR3 DNA sequence: TGTGCCAGCAGCTTAGCTGGGACTAGCGGAGAGACCCAGTACTTC.

V is TRBV6-1 and J is TRBJ1-1, with D perhaps TRBD1 (6 bases). CDR3 length: 13 amino acids. V was shortened by 7 bases and J by 3 bases, with 12 bases between the two germline ends. Germline V gene lookup returns CDR1 MNHNS and CDR2 SASEGT. CDR3 DNA sequence: TGTGCCAGCACCAAGGACAGACACACTGAAGCTTTCTTT. It encodes CASTKDRHTEAFF.

This chain uses TRBV6-5 with TRBJ1-1, with 10 bases aligning to TRBD1. Trimming took 6 bases from V and 9 from J; bases not matched to a gene: 10. The CDR3 has 14 amino acids. The germline CDR1 and CDR2 sequences are MNHEY and SVGAGI. The CDR3 nucleotides read TGTGCCAGCAGGACCGGGACAGGGGCCATGAAAGCTTTCTTT. It codes for CASRTGTGAMKAFF.

The chain is built from TRBV5-8 and TRBJ1-3; tentative D call: TRBD1 (5 bases). Germline CDR1 SGHTS, CDR2 YDEGEE. The CDR3 has 16 amino acids. The V end lost 6 bases, the J end lost 0 bases, and 16 bases lay between the germline ends. The chain's CDR3 is CASIPVGQSSGNTIYF. The CDR3 bases are TGTGCCAGCATCCCCGTCGGACAATCCTCTGGAAACACCATATATTTT.

CDR3 bases: TGTGCCAGCAGTTCACAGGGGTTTGAAGCTTTCTTT. Protein sequence: CASSSQGFEAFF. The V and J genes are TRBV27 and TRBJ1-1, with 7 bases fitting TRBD1. V lost 4 bases to trimming and J lost 7 bases; unmatched junction nucleotides: 3. The CDR3 is 12 residues long. Germline V gene sequence: CDR1 MNHEY, CDR2 SMNVEV (reference sequence).

The rearrangement uses TRBV2 and TRBJ2-5; a weak D match, TRBD2 (5 bases). The V gene's germline CDR1 is SNHLY and CDR2 FYNNEI. The CDR3 spans 14 residues. Deletions cut 3 bases from V and 1 base from J, with 9 bases between. CDR3 sequence: CASSDNLAQETQYF. The CDR3 DNA follows: TGTGCCAGCAGTGATAACCTAGCCCAAGAGACCCAGTACTTC.

This chain connects TRBV5-5 to TRBJ2-7, with TRBD1 matching over 10 bases. Per germline, CDR1 SGHKS and CDR2 YYEKEE (reference sequence). The CDR3 is 15 residues long. The V and J ends lost 0 bases and 2 bases, in that order; junction bases with no gene match: 2. CDR3 sequence (DNA): TGTGCCAGCAGCTTGGCGGGACAGGGGACCTACGAGCAGTACTTC. Encoded protein: CASSLAGQGTYEQYF.

The chain has TRBV30 and TRBJ1-6; D possibly corresponds to TRBD1 (5 bases). V lost 0 bases to trimming and J lost 8 bases, with 14 bases between them. CDR1 and CDR2 (germline): GTSNPN, SVGIG (reference sequence). This CDR3 region has 15 residues. In DNA, the CDR3 is TGTGCCTGGAGTGTTGGTGGTCGGGGGGATTCACCCCTCCACTTT. This encodes CAWSVGGRGDSPLHF.

The chain carries TRBV19 and TRBJ2-1; 7 nucleotides match TRBD1. Trimming removed 7 bases from V and 7 bases from J; junction bases left unmatched: 4. CDR1 LNHDA and CDR2 SQIVND come from the germline V gene (reference sequence). The CDR3 has 12 amino acids. As DNA, the CDR3 is TGTGCCAGTACCAGGGGGTGGAATGAGCAGTTCTTC. Translated: CASTRGWNEQFF.

The J gene is TRBJ2-4, the V gene TRBV19; 8 bases are a match to TRBD1. The J segment lost 4 bases and the V segment lost 6 bases, leaving 11 bases of the junction unmatched. The CDR3 spans 16 residues. Per germline, CDR1 LNHDA and CDR2 SQIVND (reference sequence). The CDR3 spells CASSLNRDRPKNIQYF. The CDR3 DNA follows: TGTGCCAGTAGCTTAAACCGGGACAGGCCTAAAAACATTCAGTACTTC.

The chain is built from TRBV29-1 and TRBJ2-7; the match to TRBD2 covers 8 bases. The germline gives CDR1 SQVTM, CDR2 ANQGSEA. V shed 3 bases and J 6 bases; nucleotides not matched to a gene: 7. The CDR3 extends over 13 amino acids. CDR3 coding DNA: TGCAGCGTTGAGGGGGGGCGGGAGGTCGAGCAGTACTTC. This codes for CSVEGGREVEQYF.

This clone came up once. The chain employs TRBV7-8 and TRBJ1-2; D may be TRBD1 (5 bases). This CDR3 spans 13 amino acids. The V and J ends lost 6 bases and 1 base respectively, with 9 bases between them. Germline CDR1 SGHVS, CDR2 FQNEAQ. CDR3 coding DNA: TGTGCCAGCAGTAGGGACCTTAACTATGGCTACACCTTC. Protein product: CASSRDLNYGYTF.

The J gene is TRBJ2-1, the V gene TRBV7-6; TRBD1 aligns across 8 bases. The germline V gene has CDR1 SGHVS and CDR2 FNYEAQ. J was trimmed by 8 bases and V by 6 bases; bases with no gene match: 15. The CDR3 covers 16 residues. The CDR3 spells CASSQRTGTGGDEQFF. For the CDR3, the DNA is TGTGCCAGCAGTCAAAGGACAGGGACGGGTGGGGATGAGCAGTTCTTC.

J is TRBJ1-2 and V is TRBV7-9; 8 bases are a match to TRBD1. The CDR3 totals 14 residues. V gave up 2 bases and J gave up 2 bases; unmatched junction bases: 1. Germline V CDR1 and CDR2: SEHNR, FQNEAQ (reference sequence). The CDR3 DNA reads as TGTGCCAGCAGCTTAACAGGGGGGAACTATGGCTACACCTTC. As protein: CASSLTGGNYGYTF.

The chain combines TRBV7-6 with TRBJ2-6; a weak D match, TRBD1 (6 bases). Germline CDR1 and CDR2: SGHVS and FNYEAQ. V was clipped by 2 bases and J by 1 base, with 12 bases between them. This CDR3 has 17 amino acids. CDR3 loop: CASSLNPGVSGANVLTF. The CDR3, as DNA: TGTGCCAGCAGCTTAAACCCAGGGGTGTCTGGGGCCAACGTCCTGACTTTC.

Concerning this clone itself: The sample holds other DNA sequences that translate to the same CDR3. The chain uses TRBV2 and TRBJ1-1; TRBD1 might be the D (5 bases). V shed 2 bases and J shed 3 bases, with 10 bases lying between them. This CDR3 is built from 14 residues. The germline V gene has CDR1 SNHLY and CDR2 FYNNEI. The CDR3 loop reads CASSESGGYTEAFF. CDR3 nucleotide sequence: TGTGCCAGCAGTGAATCTGGGGGGTACACTGAAGCTTTCTTT.

This clone came up a few times. This sequence joins TRBV5-1 and TRBJ1-3, with 11 bases fitting TRBD1. The germline V gene has CDR1 SGHRS and CDR2 YFSETQ. This CDR3 is 15 amino acids long. V shed 4 bases and J 6 bases; nucleotides not matched to a gene: 6. The CDR3 DNA reads TGCGCCAGCAGCCGAGAGGGACAGGGGGAAAACACCATATATTTT. As protein: CASSREGQGENTIYF.

V is TRBV5-1 and J is TRBJ1-6; D remains ambiguous. V shed 4 bases and J shed 12 bases, with 14 bases lying between them. CDR1 SGHRS and CDR2 YFSETQ come from the germline V gene. The CDR3 is 13 amino acids. The CDR3 nucleotides read TGCGCCAGCAGCCAGGACGAAGTGGGACCCCTCCACTTT. Residues: CASSQDEVGPLHF.

This chain uses TRBV2 with TRBJ2-7; 11 bases are shared with TRBD2. There are 15 residues in the CDR3. V shed 6 bases and J 1 base; nucleotides not matched to a gene: 5. Germline CDR1 and CDR2: SNHLY and FYNNEI. Here the CDR3 reads CASSDASGGSYEQYF. The CDR3 nucleotides read TGTGCCAGCAGCGACGCTAGCGGGGGGTCCTACGAGCAGTACTTC. Using reference TRBV2 and TRBJ2-7 for the parts outside the CDR3, the full variable domain is EPEVTQTPSHQVTQMGQEVILRCVPISNHLYFYWYRQILGQKVEFLVSFYNNEISEKSEIFDDQFSVERPDGSNFTLKIRSTKLEDSAMYFCASSDASGGSYEQYFGPGTRLTVT.